This T cell receptor beta chain was found in a study of blood T cell repertoires in COVID-19. Method: immunoSEQ multiplex PCR; TCRdb's copy keeps in-frame clones and lacks some. The profile shows about 280,000 clones, roughly 89% of them singletons. This clone was detected once. The CDR3 consists of 13 residues. V lost 2 bases to trimming and J lost 1 base, with 5 bases between them. CDR1 MNHEY and CDR2 SMNVEV come from the germline V gene (reference sequence). This sequence was found in a man aged 50 to 59 with acute or convalescent COVID-19. The sequenced sample was peripheral blood. The gene calls are TRBV27 and TRBJ2-5; D perhaps matches TRBD1 (5 bases). Here the CDR3 reads CASSLRGQETQYF. CDR3 nucleotide sequence: TGTGCCAGCAGTTTAAGGGGCCAAGAGACCCAGTACTTC.